Given below is one TCR beta chain in context. The target antigen is unknown. TCR sequencing covered a few patients who responded to pembrolizumab. The data are from a study of PD-1 blockade in mismatch repair-deficient tumors. Germline CDR1 ENHRY, CDR2 SYGVKD. V was shortened by 6 bases and J by 2 bases, with 11 bases between the two germline ends. This CDR3 contains 13 residues. The assay was immunoSEQ multiplex PCR, and TCRdb's table has in-frame clones only and misses some. The sample holds more than 95,000 clones, 86% seen once. Study-level results: Tumor-resident clones, often absent from pretreatment blood, expanded after pembrolizumab and then contracted.

V usage is TRBV10-3 and J usage is TRBJ2-7; D remains ambiguous. The sequences come from peripheral blood, collected 44 weeks after starting pembrolizumab. The receptor comes from an adult with mismatch repair-deficient cancer. This CDR3 reads CAISPGPPYEQYF. CDR3 DNA sequence: TGTGCCATCAGCCCGGGCCCCCCCTACGAGCAGTACTTC.